The clone carrying this T cell receptor beta chain came up a few times. Its antigen is still unknown. CDR1 is MDHEN and CDR2 is SYDVKM in the germline V gene. V was pared by 6 bases and J by 5 bases, with 11 bases of the junction left unmatched. There are 16 residues in the CDR3. This sample is drawn from a study of T cell responses to AZD1222 COVID-19 vaccine. The study, taken as a whole, reports: Increases in Spike-specific TCR breadth and depth were seen after two AZD1222 doses. At baseline, seropositivity was found in only six AZD1222 recipients. Repertoire sampling was restricted to post-peak T cell response timepoints. Nearly half of spike-specific TCRs reportedly target variant regions that are unmutated in the B.1.351 and B.1.1.7 variants.

Sequencing was performed with immunoSEQ multiplex PCR; in TCRdb, only in-frame clones are kept and a portion is missing. Here the sample spans about 89,000 clones, about 90% being singletons. The sequencing here drew on peripheral blood, taken on day 0 of MenACWY control vaccination. The sequence derives from an adult in good health. The chain recombines TRBV28 with TRBJ1-2; 11 positions agree with TRBD1. CDR3 region: CASSQTRTGGGYGYTF. The CDR3 DNA sequence: TGTGCCAGCAGCCAGACGAGGACAGGGGGCGGGTATGGCTACACCTTC.